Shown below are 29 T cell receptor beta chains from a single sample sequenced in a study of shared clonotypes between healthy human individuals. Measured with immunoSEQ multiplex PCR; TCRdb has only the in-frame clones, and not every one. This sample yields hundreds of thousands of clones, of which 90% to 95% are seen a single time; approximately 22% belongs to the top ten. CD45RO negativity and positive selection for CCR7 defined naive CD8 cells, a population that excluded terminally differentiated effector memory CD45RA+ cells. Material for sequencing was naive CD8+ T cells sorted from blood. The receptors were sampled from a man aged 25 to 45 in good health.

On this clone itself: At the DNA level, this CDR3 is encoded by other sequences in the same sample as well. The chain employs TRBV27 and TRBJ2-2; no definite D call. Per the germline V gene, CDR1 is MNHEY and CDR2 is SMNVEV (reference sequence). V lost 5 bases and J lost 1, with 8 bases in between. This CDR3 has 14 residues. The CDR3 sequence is CASSLGLNTGELFF. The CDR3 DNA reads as TGTGCCAGCAGTCTTGGGTTGAACACCGGGGAGCTGTTTTTT.

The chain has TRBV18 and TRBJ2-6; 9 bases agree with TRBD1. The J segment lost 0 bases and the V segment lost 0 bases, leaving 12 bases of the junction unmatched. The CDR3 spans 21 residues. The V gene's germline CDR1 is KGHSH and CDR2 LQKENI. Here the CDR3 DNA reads TGTGCCAGCTCACCACCGATTCGCCTGGACAGGGGCTTCTCTGGGGCCAACGTCCTGACTTTC. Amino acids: CASSPPIRLDRGFSGANVLTF.

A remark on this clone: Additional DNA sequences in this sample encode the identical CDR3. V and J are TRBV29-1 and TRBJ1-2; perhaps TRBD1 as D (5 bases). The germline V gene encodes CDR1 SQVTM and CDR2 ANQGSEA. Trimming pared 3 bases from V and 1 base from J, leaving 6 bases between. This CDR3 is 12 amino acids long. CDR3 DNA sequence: TGCAGCGTTGAGGGGCTTAACTATGGCTACACCTTC. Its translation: CSVEGLNYGYTF.

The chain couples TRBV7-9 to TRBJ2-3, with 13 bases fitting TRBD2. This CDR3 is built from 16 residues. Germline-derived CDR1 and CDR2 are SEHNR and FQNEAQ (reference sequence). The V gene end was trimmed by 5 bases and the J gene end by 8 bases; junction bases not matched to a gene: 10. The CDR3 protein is CASSARLAGGMGTQYF. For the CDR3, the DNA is TGTGCCAGCAGCGCCCGACTAGCGGGAGGTATGGGTACGCAGTATTTT.

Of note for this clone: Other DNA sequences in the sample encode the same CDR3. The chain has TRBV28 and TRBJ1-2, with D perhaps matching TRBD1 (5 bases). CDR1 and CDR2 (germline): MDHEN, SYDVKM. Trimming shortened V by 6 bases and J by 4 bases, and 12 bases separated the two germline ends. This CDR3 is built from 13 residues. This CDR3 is CASSLDRTYGYTF. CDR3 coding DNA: TGTGCCAGCAGCCTCGACAGAACCTATGGCTACACCTTC.

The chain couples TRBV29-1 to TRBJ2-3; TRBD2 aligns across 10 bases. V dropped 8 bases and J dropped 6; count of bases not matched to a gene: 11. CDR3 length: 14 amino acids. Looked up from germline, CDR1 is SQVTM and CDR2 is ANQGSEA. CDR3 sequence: CSPTSGRAGDTQYF. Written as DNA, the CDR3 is TGCAGCCCGACCAGCGGGAGGGCAGGGGATACGCAGTATTTT.

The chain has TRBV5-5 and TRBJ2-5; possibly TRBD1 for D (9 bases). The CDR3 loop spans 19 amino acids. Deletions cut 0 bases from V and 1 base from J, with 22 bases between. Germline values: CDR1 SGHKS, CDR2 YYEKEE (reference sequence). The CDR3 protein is CASSLDPSGGQGFQETQYF. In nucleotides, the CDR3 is TGTGCCAGCAGCTTGGACCCCAGCGGGGGACAGGGCTTCCAAGAGACCCAGTACTTC.

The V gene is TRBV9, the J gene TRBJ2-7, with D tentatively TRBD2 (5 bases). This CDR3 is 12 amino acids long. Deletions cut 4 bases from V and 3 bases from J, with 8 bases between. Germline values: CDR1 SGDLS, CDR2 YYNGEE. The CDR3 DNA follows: TGTGCCAGCAGCAACCGGGACTACGAGCAGTACTTC. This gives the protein CASSNRDYEQYF.

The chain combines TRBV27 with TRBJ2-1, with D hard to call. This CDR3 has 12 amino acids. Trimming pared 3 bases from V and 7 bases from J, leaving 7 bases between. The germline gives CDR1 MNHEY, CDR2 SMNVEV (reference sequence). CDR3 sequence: CASSFFGNEQFF. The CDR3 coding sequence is TGTGCCAGCAGTTTTTTCGGGAATGAGCAGTTCTTC.

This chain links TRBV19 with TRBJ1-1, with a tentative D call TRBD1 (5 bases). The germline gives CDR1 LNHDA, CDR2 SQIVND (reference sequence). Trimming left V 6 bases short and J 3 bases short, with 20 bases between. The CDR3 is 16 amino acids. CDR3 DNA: TGTGCCAGTAGGACAACAGGAGGCACTGGGGACACTGAAGCTTTCTTT. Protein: CASRTTGGTGDTEAFF.

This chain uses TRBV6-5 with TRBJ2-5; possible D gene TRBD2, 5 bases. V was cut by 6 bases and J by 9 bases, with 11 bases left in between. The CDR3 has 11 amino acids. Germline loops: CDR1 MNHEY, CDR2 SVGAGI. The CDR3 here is CASRSGWAQYF. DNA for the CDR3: TGTGCCAGCAGGAGCGGTTGGGCCCAGTACTTC.

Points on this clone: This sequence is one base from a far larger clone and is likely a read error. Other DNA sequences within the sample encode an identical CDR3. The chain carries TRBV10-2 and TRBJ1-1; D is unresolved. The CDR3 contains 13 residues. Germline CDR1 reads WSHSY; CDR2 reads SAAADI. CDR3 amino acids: CASSPQRNTEAFF. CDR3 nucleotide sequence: TGCGCCAGCAGCCCCCAACGGAACACTGAAGCCTTCTTT.

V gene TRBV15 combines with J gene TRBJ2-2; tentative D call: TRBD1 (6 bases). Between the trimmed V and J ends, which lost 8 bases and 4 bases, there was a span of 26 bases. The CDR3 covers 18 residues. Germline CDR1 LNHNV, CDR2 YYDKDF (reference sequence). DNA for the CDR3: TGTGCCACCTCCGTGAACAGGGAAAGTTTGGTCAGCACCGGGGAGCTGTTTTTT. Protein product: CATSVNRESLVSTGELFF.

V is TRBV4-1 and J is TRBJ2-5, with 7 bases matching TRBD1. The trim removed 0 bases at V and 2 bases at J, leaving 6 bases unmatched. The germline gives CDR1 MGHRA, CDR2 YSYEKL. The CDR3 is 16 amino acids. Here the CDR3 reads CASSQDLSRGQETQYF. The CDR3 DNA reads TGCGCCAGCAGCCAAGATCTCTCCAGGGGGCAAGAGACCCAGTACTTC.

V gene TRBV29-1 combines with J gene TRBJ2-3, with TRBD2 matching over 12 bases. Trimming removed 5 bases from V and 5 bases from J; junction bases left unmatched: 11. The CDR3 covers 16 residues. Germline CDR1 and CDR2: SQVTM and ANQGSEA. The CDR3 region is CSVWTSGTGVRDTQYF. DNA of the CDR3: TGCAGCGTTTGGACTAGCGGGACAGGGGTACGAGATACGCAGTATTTT.

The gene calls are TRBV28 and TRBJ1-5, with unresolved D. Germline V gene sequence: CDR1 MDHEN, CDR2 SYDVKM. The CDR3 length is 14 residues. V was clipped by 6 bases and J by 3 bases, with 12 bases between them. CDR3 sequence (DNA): TGTGCCAGCAGCTTAAGAGGTAACAATCAGCCCCAGCATTTT. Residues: CASSLRGNNQPQHF.

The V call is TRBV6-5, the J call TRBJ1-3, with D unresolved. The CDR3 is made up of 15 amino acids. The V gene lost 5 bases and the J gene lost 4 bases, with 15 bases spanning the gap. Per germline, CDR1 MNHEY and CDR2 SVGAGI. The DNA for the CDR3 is TGTGCCAGCAGTCCTCACGGGGATCCGGGAAACACCATATATTTT. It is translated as CASSPHGDPGNTIYF.

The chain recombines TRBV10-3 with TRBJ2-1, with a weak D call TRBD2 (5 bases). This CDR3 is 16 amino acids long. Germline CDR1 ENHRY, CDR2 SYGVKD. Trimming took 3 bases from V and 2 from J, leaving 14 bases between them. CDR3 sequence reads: CAISDAGMGAYNEQFF. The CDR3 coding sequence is TGTGCCATCAGTGACGCCGGGATGGGAGCCTACAATGAGCAGTTCTTC.

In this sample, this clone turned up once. CDR3: CATSRDRGFPTEAFF. The CDR3 coding sequence is TGTGCCACCAGCAGAGACAGGGGGTTTCCCACTGAAGCTTTCTTT. This chain joins TRBV15 and TRBJ1-1, with TRBD1 identical over 7 bases. Germline trimming cut 0 bases from V and 4 bases from J; bases unmatched to any gene: 5. Germline CDR1 reads LNHNV; CDR2 reads YYDKDF (reference sequence). The CDR3 loop spans 15 amino acids.

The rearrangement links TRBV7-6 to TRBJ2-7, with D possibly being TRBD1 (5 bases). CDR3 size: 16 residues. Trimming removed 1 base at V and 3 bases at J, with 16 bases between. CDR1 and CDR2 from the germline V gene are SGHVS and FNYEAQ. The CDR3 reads CASSLDLGPTGYEQYF. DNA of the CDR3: TGTGCCAGCAGCTTAGATCTCGGACCCACAGGCTACGAGCAGTACTTC.

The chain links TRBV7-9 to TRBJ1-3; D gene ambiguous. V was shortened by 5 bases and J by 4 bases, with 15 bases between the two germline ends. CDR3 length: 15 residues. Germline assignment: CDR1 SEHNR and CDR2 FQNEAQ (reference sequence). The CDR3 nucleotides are TGTGCCAGCAGCCTCCCAGTCTCGAGGGGAAACACCATATATTTT. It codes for CASSLPVSRGNTIYF.

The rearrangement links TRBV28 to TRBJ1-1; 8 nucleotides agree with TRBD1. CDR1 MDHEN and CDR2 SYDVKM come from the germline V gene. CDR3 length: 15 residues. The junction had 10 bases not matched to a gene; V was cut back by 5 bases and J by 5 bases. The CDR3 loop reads CASSPQGQGWTEAFF. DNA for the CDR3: TGTGCCAGCAGTCCACAAGGACAGGGTTGGACTGAAGCTTTCTTT.

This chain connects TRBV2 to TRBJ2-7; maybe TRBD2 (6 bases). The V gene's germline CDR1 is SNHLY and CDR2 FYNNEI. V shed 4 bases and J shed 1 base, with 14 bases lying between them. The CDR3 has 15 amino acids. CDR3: CASSAVAGRSYEQYF. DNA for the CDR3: TGTGCCAGCAGTGCGGTGGCAGGGAGGTCCTACGAGCAGTACTTC.

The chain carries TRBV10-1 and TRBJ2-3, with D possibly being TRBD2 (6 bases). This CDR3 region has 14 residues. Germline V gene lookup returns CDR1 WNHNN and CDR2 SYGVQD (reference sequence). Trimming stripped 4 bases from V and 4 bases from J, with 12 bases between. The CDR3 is CASSALREADTQYF. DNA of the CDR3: TGCGCCAGCAGTGCATTGAGGGAGGCAGATACGCAGTATTTT.

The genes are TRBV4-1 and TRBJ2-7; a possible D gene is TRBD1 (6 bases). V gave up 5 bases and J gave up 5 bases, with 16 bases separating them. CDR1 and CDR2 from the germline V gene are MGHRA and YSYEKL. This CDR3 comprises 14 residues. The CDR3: CASSSQGMLNEQYF. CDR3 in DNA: TGCGCCAGCAGCTCCCAGGGGATGCTTAACGAGCAGTACTTC.

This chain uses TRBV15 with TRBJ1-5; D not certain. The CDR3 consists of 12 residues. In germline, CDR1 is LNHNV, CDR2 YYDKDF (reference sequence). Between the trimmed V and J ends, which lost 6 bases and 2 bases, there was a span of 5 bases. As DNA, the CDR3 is TGTGCCACCAGAGACGGCAATCAGCCCCAGCATTTT. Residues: CATRDGNQPQHF.

The CDR3 coding sequence is TGTGCCAGCAGCCCTGGGACAGGGGATGAGCAGTACTTC. Translated: CASSPGTGDEQYF. The chain carries TRBV28 and TRBJ2-7; 10 bases match TRBD1. Trimming cost V 6 bases and J 7 bases; bases outside gene matches: 6. The CDR3 contains 13 residues. CDR1 is MDHEN and CDR2 is SYDVKM in the germline V gene. The full variable domain, rest sourced from reference TRBV28 and TRBJ2-7, is DVKVTQSSRYLVKRTGEKVFLECVQDMDHENMFWYRQDPGLGLRLIYFSYDVKMKEKGDIPEGYSVSREKKERFSLILESASTNQTSMYLCASSPGTGDEQYFGPGTRLTVT.

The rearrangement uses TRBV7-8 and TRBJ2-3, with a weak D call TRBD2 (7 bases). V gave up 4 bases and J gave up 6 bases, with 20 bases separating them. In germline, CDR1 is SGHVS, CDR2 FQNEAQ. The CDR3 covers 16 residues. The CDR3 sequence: CASSSPWGGPEDTQYF. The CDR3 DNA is TGTGCCAGCAGCTCGCCTTGGGGGGGCCCGGAGGATACGCAGTATTTT.

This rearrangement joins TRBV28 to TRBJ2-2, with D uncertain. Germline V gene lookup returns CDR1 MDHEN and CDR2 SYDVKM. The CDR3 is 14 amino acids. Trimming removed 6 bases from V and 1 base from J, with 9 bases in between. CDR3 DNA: TGTGCCAGCAGCTCCGACTTGAACACCGGGGAGCTGTTTTTT. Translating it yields CASSSDLNTGELFF.